The next 10 T cell receptor beta chains were all read from a single sample in a study of blood T cell repertoires in COVID-19. Clones were read by immunoSEQ multiplex PCR, and TCRdb kept only the in-frame ones, dropping some. Here the sample spans over 70,000 clones, more than 85% being singletons. The sequencing input was peripheral blood. The source is a human donor with active COVID-19. The donor label of this sample is uncertain.

The chain links TRBV5-5 to TRBJ1-5; 7 nucleotides agree with TRBD1. Trimming cost V 4 bases and J 8 bases; bases outside gene matches: 18. Per germline, CDR1 SGHKS and CDR2 YYEKEE (reference sequence). CDR3 length equals 17 residues. For the CDR3, the DNA is TGTGCCAGCAGCCCCGGAGGCAGGGGGAGCCTTAAAGAGCCCCAGCATTTT. Protein product: CASSPGGRGSLKEPQHF.

The chain carries TRBV7-3 and TRBJ2-2, with 7 positions matching TRBD1. V trimming: 6 bases; J trimming: 1 base; junction bases outside the gene matches: 2. Germline CDR1 and CDR2: SGHTA and FQGTGA. This CDR3 comprises 14 residues. The chain's CDR3 is CASRTGLNTGELFF. The DNA for the CDR3 is TGTGCCAGCAGGACAGGGTTGAACACCGGGGAGCTGTTTTTT.

The chain couples TRBV5-1 to TRBJ2-3, with D unclear. CDR1 is SGHRS, CDR2 YFSETQ, per germline. CDR3 length: 14 residues. V was trimmed by 0 bases and J by 5 bases, leaving 10 bases between them. The DNA for the CDR3 is TGCGCCAGCAGCTTGGCTTTAAATCGAGATACGCAGTATTTT. It yields the protein CASSLALNRDTQYF.

CDR3 sequence: CASSPTRSWETQYF. CDR3 DNA sequence: TGTGCCAGCAGTCCCACGAGGAGTTGGGAGACCCAGTACTTC. V usage is TRBV27 and J usage is TRBJ2-5; no clear D. Trimming left V 5 bases short and J 5 bases short, with 15 bases between. Germline values: CDR1 MNHEY, CDR2 SMNVEV (reference sequence). The CDR3 has 14 amino acids.

The J gene is TRBJ1-1, the V gene TRBV5-5, with D maybe TRBD1 (6 bases). This CDR3 has 14 residues. Trimming stripped 6 bases from V and 1 base from J, with 13 bases between. CDR1 and CDR2 from the germline V gene are SGHKS and YYEKEE (reference sequence). CDR3 nucleotide sequence: TGTGCCAGCATCAAATCCAGGGGGAACACTGAAGCTTTCTTT. Protein product: CASIKSRGNTEAFF.

The CDR3 DNA sequence: TGTGCCAGTAGTGGACAGGGTCGGCAGCCCCAGCATTTT. Amino acids: CASSGQGRQPQHF. The rearrangement joins TRBV19 to TRBJ1-5, with TRBD1 identical over 8 bases. Germline lookup yields CDR1 LNHDA and CDR2 SQIVND (reference sequence). The junction had 4 bases not matched to a gene; V was cut back by 5 bases and J by 7 bases. This CDR3 has 13 amino acids.

The chain links TRBV19 to TRBJ2-3, with 7 bases that match TRBD2. J was trimmed by 0 bases and V by 4 bases; bases with no gene match: 13. The CDR3 has 18 amino acids. Per the germline V gene, CDR1 is LNHDA and CDR2 is SQIVND (reference sequence). CDR3 sequence (DNA): TGTGCCAGTAGTAGGGGGGGACTTAGCGGGCCGAGCACAGATACGCAGTATTTT. This sequence encodes CASSRGGLSGPSTDTQYF.

This clone showed up just once. The genes are TRBV3-1 (or the pseudogene TRBV3-2) and TRBJ2-1, with 9 nucleotides matching TRBD2. Germline assignment: CDR1 LGHDT and CDR2 YNNKEL (reference sequence). This CDR3 is built from 16 residues. J gave up 4 bases and V 3 bases, and 7 bases lay outside the gene matches. The CDR3, as DNA: TGTGCCAGCAGCCAGGGAAACCTAGCGGGGTACAATGAGCAGTTCTTC. It translates to CASSQGNLAGYNEQFF.

This clone came up once. The chain carries TRBV20-1 and TRBJ2-1; D not resolved. There are 12 residues in the CDR3. V lost 3 bases, J lost 7 bases, and 10 bases lay in between. Germline assignment: CDR1 DFQATT and CDR2 SNEGSKA (reference sequence). The CDR3 is CSASSQVNEQFF. In DNA, the CDR3 is TGCAGTGCTAGTTCGCAGGTTAATGAGCAGTTCTTC.

This CDR3 reads CASSSQGSPQYNSPLHF. The CDR3 region has the DNA TGTGCCAGCAGTTCCCAAGGGAGCCCTCAGTATAATTCACCCCTCCACTTT. The V call is TRBV6-2 or TRBV6-3, the J call TRBJ1-6; D uncertain. The germline gives CDR1 MNHEY, CDR2 SVGEGT. The CDR3 totals 17 residues. Trimming took off 4 bases at V and 4 bases at J, with 17 bases between the two ends.